The 2 T cell receptor beta chains below were found in one sample sequenced in a study of T cell responses to AZD1222 COVID-19 vaccine. The table came from immunoSEQ multiplex PCR; TCRdb's copy has only in-frame clones and leaves some out. Of some 63,000 clones in the sample, about 79% were seen once. Material: peripheral blood, obtained on day 0 of AZD1222 vaccination. These receptors came from an adult in good health.

This rearrangement joins TRBV11-3 to TRBJ1-1; the D gene is possibly TRBD1 (6 bases). Germline CDR1 SGHNT, CDR2 YENEEA. This CDR3 region has 13 residues. Trimming shortened V by 5 bases and J by 4 bases, and 11 bases separated the two germline ends. The CDR3 DNA follows: TGTGCCAGCAGCCCCAGGGGCGTCACTGAAGCTTTCTTT. Translated: CASSPRGVTEAFF.

The V call is TRBV6-1, the J call TRBJ2-7, with TRBD2 identical over 9 bases. This CDR3 is 16 amino acids long. From germline, CDR1 is MNHNS and CDR2 SASEGT. The ends lost 4 bases at V and 0 bases at J; junction bases unmatched: 7. CDR3 sequence: CASSGSGLALSYEQYV. As DNA, the CDR3 is TGTGCCAGCAGTGGATCCGGACTAGCGCTCTCCTACGAGCAGTACGTC.